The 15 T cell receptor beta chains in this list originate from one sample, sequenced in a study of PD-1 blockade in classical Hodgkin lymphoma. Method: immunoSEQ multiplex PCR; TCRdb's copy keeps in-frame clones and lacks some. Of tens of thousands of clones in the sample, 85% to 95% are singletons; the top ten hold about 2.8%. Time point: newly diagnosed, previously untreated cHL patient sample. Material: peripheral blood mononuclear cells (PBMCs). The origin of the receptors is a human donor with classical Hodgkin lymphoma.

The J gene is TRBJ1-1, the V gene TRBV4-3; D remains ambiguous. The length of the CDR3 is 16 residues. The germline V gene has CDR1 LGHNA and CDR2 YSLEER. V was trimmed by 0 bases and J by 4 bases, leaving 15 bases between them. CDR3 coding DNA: TGCGCCAGCAGCCAAGAGGAGACCCGCCTGGCCACTGAAGCTTTCTTT. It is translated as CASSQEETRLATEAFF.

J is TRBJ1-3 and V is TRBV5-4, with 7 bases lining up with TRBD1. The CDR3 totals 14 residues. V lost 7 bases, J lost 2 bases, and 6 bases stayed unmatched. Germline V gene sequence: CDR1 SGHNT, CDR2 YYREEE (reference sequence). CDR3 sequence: CASGLTGTGNTIYF. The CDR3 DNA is TGTGCCAGCGGACTGACAGGGACTGGAAACACCATATATTTT.

The CDR3 DNA sequence: TGCAGTGTCCTCCGGGAGGCTGAAGCTTTCTTT. It specifies CSVLREAEAFF. The chain couples TRBV20-1 to TRBJ1-1, with D unresolved. This CDR3 has 11 residues. The V end lost 7 bases, the J end lost 6 bases, and 12 bases lay between the germline ends. Germline assignment: CDR1 DFQATT and CDR2 SNEGSKA (reference sequence).

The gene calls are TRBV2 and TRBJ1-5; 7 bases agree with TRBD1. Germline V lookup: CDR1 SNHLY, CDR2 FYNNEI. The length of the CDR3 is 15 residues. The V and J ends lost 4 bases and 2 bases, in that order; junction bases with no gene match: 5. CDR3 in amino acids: CASSAQGGGNQPQHF. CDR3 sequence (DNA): TGTGCCAGCAGTGCCCAGGGGGGAGGCAATCAGCCCCAGCATTTT. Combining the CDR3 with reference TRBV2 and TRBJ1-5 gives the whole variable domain EPEVTQTPSHQVTQMGQEVILRCVPISNHLYFYWYRQILGQKVEFLVSFYNNEISEKSEIFDDQFSVERPDGSNFTLKIRSTKLEDSAMYFCASSAQGGGNQPQHFGDGTRLSIL.

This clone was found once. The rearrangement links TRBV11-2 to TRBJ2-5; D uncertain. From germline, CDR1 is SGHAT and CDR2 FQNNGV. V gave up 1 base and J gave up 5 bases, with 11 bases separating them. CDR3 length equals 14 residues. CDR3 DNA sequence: TGTGCCAGCAGCTTAGGGTCAGGAGTCGAGACCCAGTACTTC. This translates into CASSLGSGVETQYF.

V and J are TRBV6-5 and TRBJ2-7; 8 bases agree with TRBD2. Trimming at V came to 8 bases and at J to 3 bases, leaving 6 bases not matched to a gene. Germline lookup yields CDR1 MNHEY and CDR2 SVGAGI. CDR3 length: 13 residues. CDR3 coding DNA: TGTGCCAGCGGATCCGGGACTAGCTACGAGCAGTACTTC. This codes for CASGSGTSYEQYF.

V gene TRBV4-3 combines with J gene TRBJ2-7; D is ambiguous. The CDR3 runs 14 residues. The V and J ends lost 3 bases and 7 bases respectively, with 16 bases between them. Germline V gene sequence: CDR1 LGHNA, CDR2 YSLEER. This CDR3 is CASSQQDIFGEQYF. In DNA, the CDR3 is TGCGCCAGCAGCCAGCAAGATATATTTGGTGAGCAGTACTTC.

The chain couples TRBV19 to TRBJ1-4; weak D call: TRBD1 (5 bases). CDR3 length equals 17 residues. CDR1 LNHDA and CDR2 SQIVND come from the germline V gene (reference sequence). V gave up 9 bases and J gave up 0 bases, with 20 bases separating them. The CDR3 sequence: CASRRFGGEATNEKLFF. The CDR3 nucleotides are TGTGCCAGCCGGCGATTCGGGGGGGAGGCAACTAATGAAAAACTGTTTTTT.

CDR3 region: CASSVDLGTGELFF. DNA for the CDR3: TGTGCCAGCAGCGTAGACCTAGGCACCGGGGAGCTGTTTTTT. The chain carries TRBV9 and TRBJ2-2; no firm D call. V shed 0 bases and J shed 4 bases, with 7 bases lying between them. CDR3 length: 14 residues. CDR1 is SGDLS, CDR2 YYNGEE, per germline.

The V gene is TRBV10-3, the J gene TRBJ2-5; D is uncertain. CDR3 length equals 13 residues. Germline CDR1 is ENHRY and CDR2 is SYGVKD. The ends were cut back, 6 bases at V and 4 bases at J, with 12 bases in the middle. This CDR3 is CAIRSGPAETQYF. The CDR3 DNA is TGTGCCATCAGAAGTGGACCGGCAGAGACCCAGTACTTC.

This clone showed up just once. CDR3 sequence reads: CASSFRLAGAADTQYF. DNA for the CDR3: TGTGCCAGCAGCTTCCGACTAGCGGGAGCAGCGGATACGCAGTATTTT. The chain employs TRBV11-2 and TRBJ2-3; 12 nucleotides align to TRBD2. This CDR3 has 16 residues. Per germline, CDR1 SGHAT and CDR2 FQNNGV. With V trimmed by 3 bases and J by 6 bases, 7 bases remained unmatched.

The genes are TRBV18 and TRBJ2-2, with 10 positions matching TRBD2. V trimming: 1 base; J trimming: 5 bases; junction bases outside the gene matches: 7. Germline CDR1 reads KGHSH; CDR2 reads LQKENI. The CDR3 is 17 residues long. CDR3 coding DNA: TGTGCCAGCTCACCACAGCCTAGCGGGAGATTTACCGGGGAGCTGTTTTTT. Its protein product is CASSPQPSGRFTGELFF.

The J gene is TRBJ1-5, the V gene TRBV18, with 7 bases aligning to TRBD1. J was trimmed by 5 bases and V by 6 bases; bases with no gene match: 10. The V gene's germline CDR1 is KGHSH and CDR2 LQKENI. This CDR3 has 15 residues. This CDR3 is CASSLTTGWDQPQHF. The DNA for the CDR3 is TGTGCCAGCTCCCTTACGACAGGGTGGGATCAGCCCCAGCATTTT.

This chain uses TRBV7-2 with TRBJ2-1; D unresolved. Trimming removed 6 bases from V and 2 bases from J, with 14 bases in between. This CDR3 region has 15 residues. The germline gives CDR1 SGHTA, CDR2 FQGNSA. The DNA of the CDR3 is TGTGCCAGCAGGTCAAGCGATAGAGCCTACAATGAGCAGTTCTTC. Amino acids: CASRSSDRAYNEQFF.

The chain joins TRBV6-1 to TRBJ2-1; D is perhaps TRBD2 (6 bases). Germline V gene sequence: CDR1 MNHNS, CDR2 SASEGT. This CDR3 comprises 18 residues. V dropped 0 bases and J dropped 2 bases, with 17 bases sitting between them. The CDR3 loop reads CASSEAVSSVGPYNEQFF. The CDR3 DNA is TGTGCCAGCAGTGAAGCCGTGTCTAGCGTCGGGCCCTACAATGAGCAGTTCTTC.